The 10 T cell receptor beta chains listed next were all sequenced from one sample in a study of OX40 agonist ivuxolimab in advanced cancers. Profiled with immunoSEQ multiplex PCR; TCRdb holds only in-frame clones, not every one. Of 9,500 to 15,000 clones listed, roughly four fifths are singletons. Sequences were derived from CD4+ or CD8+ T cells sorted from blood, sampled in a trial of the OX40 agonist ivuxolimab. The receptor source for this set is an adult with an advanced solid tumor such as melanoma, head and neck, liver or kidney cancer.

The V call is TRBV4-1, the J call TRBJ2-7; tentatively, D is TRBD2 (6 bases). V dropped 0 bases and J dropped 4 bases, with 13 bases sitting between them. Germline V gene data show CDR1 as MGHRA and CDR2 as YSYEKL. The CDR3 length is 15 residues. The CDR3 reads CASSQDTGVGYEQYF. CDR3 sequence (DNA): TGCGCCAGCAGCCAAGATACGGGGGTCGGGTACGAGCAGTACTTC.

The chain recombines TRBV13 with TRBJ2-2, with 7 bases identical to TRBD1. Germline assignment: CDR1 PRHDT and CDR2 FYEKMQ (reference sequence). After removal of 4 bases from V and 5 bases from J, the junction contained 7 bases not matched to a gene. The CDR3 covers 15 residues. The CDR3 sequence: CASSSRAGGTGELFF. The CDR3, as DNA: TGTGCCAGCAGCTCCCGGGCAGGGGGTACCGGGGAGCTGTTTTTT.

About this clone itself: It may be a read error: a sequence one base away is much more abundant. Distinct nucleotide sequences in the sample also encode this CDR3. The V call is TRBV19, the J call TRBJ1-6; 7 positions match TRBD1. This CDR3 is 16 amino acids long. CDR1 LNHDA and CDR2 SQIVND come from the germline V gene (reference sequence). In nucleotides, the CDR3 is TGCGCCAGTAGCCCCTCGACAGGGCGGCCTAATTCACCCCTCCACTTT. Its translation is CASSPSTGRPNSPLHF.

The gene calls are TRBV18 and TRBJ1-1; the match to TRBD1 covers 7 bases. The CDR3 contains 16 residues. Unmatched junction bases numbered 10, after V lost 0 bases and J lost 6 bases. Germline loops: CDR1 KGHSH, CDR2 LQKENI. The CDR3 region is CASSPPVVGGGPEAFF. CDR3 coding DNA: TGTGCCAGCTCACCACCGGTAGTAGGGGGCGGCCCTGAAGCTTTCTTT. Filled out from reference TRBV18 and TRBJ1-1, the complete variable domain reads NAGVMQNPRHLVRRRGQEARLRCSPMKGHSHVYWYRQLPEEGLKFMVYLQKENIIDESGMPKERFSAEFPKEGPSILRIQQVVRGDSAAYFCASSPPVVGGGPEAFFGQGTRLTVV.

V is TRBV5-8 and J is TRBJ1-3, with unresolved D. Germline V gene data show CDR1 as SGHTS and CDR2 as YDEGEE. This CDR3 has 16 residues. Deletions cut 4 bases from V and 6 bases from J, with 20 bases between. The CDR3 here is CASSQDRRQVENTIYF. CDR3 bases: TGTGCCAGCAGCCAAGATAGGAGGCAGGTGGAAAACACCATATATTTT.

The rearrangement links TRBV10-3 to TRBJ2-3; no clear D gene. Trimming removed 4 bases at V and 2 bases at J, with 13 bases between. The CDR3 consists of 15 residues. Germline CDR1 reads ENHRY; CDR2 reads SYGVKD. CDR3 nucleotide sequence: TGTGCCATCAGTGGCCCGGCTGCCCTCACAGATACGCAGTATTTT. This gives the protein CAISGPAALTDTQYF.

This sequence joins TRBV27 and TRBJ2-7, with D tentatively TRBD2 (5 bases). CDR1 MNHEY and CDR2 SMNVEV come from the germline V gene (reference sequence). The CDR3 runs to 15 residues. The V end was cut by 5 bases, the J end by 1 base, with 15 bases between. CDR3 region: CASSLAGLRSYEQYF. CDR3 coding DNA: TGTGCCAGCAGTCTCGCGGGCCTACGGTCCTACGAGCAGTACTTC.

The gene calls are TRBV7-9 and TRBJ2-2; perhaps TRBD1 as D (6 bases). The CDR3 length is 16 residues. V lost 4 bases and J lost 4, with 16 bases in between. Germline V gene sequence: CDR1 SEHNR, CDR2 FQNEAQ (reference sequence). CDR3 protein: CASSSGTSSSTGELFF. CDR3 DNA: TGTGCCAGCAGCTCCGGGACATCATCGTCCACCGGGGAGCTGTTTTTT.

Remarks on this clone: The junction does not match germline at one end; this may be a read error. This chain uses TRBV11-2 with TRBJ1-1, with D tentatively TRBD1 (5 bases). Germline V gene data show CDR1 as SGHAT and CDR2 as FQNNGV. The CDR3 spans 15 residues. CDR3 sequence (DNA): TGCGCCAGCAGCCATGAGGTAAAGGGACCGACTGAAGCTTTCTTT. This sequence encodes CASSHEVKGPTEAFF.

This clone qualifies as large. The J gene is TRBJ1-4, the V gene TRBV5-6, with TRBD1 matching 9 bases. CDR3 length: 17 amino acids. V was pared by 0 bases and J by 6 bases, with 9 bases of the junction left unmatched. CDR1 is SGHDT and CDR2 is YYEEEE in the germline V gene. The CDR3: CASSLVQGDRVDEKLFF. Here the CDR3 DNA reads TGTGCCAGCAGCTTGGTGCAGGGGGACAGGGTTGATGAAAAACTGTTTTTT.